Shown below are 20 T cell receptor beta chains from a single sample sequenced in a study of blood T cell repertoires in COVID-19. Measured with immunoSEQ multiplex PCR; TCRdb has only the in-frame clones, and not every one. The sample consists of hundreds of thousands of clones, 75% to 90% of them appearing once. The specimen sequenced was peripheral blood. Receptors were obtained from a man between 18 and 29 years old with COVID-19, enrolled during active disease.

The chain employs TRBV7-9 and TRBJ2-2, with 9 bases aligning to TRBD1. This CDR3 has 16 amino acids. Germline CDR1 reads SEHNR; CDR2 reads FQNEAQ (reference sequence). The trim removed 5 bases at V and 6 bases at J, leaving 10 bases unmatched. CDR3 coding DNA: TGTGCCAGCAGCATTAGGACAGGGGAAGTTGCCGGGGAGCTGTTTTTT. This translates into CASSIRTGEVAGELFF.

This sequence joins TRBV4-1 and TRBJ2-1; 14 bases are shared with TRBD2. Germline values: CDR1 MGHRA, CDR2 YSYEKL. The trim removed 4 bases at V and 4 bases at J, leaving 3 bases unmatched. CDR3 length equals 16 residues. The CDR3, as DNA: TGCGCCAGCAGCCCTGGACTAGCGGGAGGTTACAATGAGCAGTTCTTC. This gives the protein CASSPGLAGGYNEQFF.

CDR3 coding DNA: TGTGCCAGCAGCTACAGGGATACCTACGAGCAGTACTTC. Translating gives CASSYRDTYEQYF. The rearrangement joins TRBV21-1 to TRBJ2-7; the DNA was not compared with TRBD1, the D call given in the table. TRBV21-1 is a pseudogene. The CDR3 loop spans 13 amino acids.

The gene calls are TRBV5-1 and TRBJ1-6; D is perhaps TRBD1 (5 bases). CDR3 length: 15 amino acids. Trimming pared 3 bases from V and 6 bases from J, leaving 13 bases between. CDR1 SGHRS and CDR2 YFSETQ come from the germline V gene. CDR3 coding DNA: TGCGCCAGCAGCTCAGACAGTGTTAGTAATTCACCCCTCCACTTT. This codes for CASSSDSVSNSPLHF. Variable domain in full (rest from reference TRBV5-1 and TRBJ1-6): KAGVTQTPRYLIKTRGQQVTLSCSPISGHRSVSWYQQTPGQGLQFLFEYFSETQRNKGNFPGRFSGRQFSNSRSEMNVSTLELGDSALYLCASSSDSVSNSPLHFGNGTRLTVT.

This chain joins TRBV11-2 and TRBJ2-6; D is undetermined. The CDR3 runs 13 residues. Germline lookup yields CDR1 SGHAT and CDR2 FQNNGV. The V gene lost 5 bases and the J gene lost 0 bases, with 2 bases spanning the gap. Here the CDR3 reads CASSRSGANVLTF. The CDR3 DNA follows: TGTGCCAGCAGCCGCTCTGGGGCCAACGTCCTGACTTTC.

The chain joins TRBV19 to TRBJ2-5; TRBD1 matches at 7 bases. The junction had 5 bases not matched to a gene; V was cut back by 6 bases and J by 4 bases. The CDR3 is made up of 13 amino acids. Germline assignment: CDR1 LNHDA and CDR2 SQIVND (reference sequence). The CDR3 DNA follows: TGTGCCAGTAGACCGACAGGGTCAGAGACCCAGTACTTC. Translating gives CASRPTGSETQYF.

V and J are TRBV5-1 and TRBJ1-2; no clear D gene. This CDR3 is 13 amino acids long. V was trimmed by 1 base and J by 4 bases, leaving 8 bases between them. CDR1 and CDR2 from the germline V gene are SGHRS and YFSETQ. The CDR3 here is CASSLQLSYGYTF. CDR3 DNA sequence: TGCGCCAGCAGCTTGCAACTGAGCTATGGCTACACCTTC.

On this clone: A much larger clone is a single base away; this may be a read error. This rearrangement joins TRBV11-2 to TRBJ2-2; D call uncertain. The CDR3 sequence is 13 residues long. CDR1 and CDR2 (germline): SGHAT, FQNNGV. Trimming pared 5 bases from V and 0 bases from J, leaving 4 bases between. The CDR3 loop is CASSITNTGELFF. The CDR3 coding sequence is TGTGCCAGCAGCATCACGAACACCGGGGAGCTGTTTTTT.

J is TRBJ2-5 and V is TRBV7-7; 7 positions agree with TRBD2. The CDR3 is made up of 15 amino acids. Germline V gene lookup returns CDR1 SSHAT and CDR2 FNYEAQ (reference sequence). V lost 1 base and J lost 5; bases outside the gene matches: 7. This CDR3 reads CASSLDDGGGETQYF. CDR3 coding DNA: TGTGCCAGCAGCTTAGATGATGGGGGAGGGGAGACCCAGTACTTC.

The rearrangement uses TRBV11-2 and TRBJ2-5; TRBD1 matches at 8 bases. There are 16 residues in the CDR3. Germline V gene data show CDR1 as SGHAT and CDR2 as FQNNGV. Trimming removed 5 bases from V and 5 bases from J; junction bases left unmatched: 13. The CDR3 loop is CASSPPGTGGFETQYF. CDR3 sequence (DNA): TGTGCCAGCAGCCCCCCGGGGACAGGAGGGTTTGAGACCCAGTACTTC.

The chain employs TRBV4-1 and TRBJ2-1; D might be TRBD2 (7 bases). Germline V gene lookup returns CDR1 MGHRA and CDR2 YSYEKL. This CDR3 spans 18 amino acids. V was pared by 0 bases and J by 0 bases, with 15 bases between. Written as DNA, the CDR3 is TGCGCCAGCAGCCAAGATGGGGGGGCCTTAAGCTCCTACAATGAGCAGTTCTTC. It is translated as CASSQDGGALSSYNEQFF.

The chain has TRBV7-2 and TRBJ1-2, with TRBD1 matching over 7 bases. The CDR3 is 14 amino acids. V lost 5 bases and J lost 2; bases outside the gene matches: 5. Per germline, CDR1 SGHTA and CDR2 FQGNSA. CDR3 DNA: TGTGCCAGCAGCCCGCTGGACAGGAACTATGGCTACACCTTC. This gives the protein CASSPLDRNYGYTF.

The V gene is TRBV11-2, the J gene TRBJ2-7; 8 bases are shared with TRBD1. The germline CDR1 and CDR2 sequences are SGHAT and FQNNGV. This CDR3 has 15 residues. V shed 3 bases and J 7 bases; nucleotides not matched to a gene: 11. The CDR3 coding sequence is TGTGCCAGCAGCTTTCTGGGGACAGGACCTATTGAGCAGTACTTC. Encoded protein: CASSFLGTGPIEQYF.

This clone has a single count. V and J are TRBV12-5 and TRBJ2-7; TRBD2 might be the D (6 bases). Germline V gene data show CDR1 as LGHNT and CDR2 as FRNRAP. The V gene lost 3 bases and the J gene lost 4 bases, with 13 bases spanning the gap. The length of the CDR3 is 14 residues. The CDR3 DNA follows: TGTGCTAGTGGTTTTTGGAGTAGCGGTTACGAGCAGTACTTC. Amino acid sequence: CASGFWSSGYEQYF.

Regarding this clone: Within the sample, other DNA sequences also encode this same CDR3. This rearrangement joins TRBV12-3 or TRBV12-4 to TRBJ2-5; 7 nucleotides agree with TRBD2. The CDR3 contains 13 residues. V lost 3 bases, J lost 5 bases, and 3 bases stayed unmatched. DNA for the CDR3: TGTGCCAGCAGTTTGCTAGCGGAGGAGACCCAGTACTTC. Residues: CASSLLAEETQYF.

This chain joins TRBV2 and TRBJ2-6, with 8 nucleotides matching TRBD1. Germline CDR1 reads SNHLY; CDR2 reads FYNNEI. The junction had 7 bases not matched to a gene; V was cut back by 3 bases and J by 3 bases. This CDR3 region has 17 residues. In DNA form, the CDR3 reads TGTGCCAGCAGTGACTTGCAGGGGGCTGGTGGGGCCAACGTCCTGACTTTC. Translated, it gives CASSDLQGAGGANVLTF.

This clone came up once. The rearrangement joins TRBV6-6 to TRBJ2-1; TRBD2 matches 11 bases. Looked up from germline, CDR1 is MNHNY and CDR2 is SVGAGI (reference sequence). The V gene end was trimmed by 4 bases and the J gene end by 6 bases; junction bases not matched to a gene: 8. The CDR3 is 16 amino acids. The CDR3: CASSSLAGGPSNEQFF. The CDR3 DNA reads TGTGCCAGCAGTTCCTTAGCGGGGGGGCCCAGCAATGAGCAGTTCTTC.

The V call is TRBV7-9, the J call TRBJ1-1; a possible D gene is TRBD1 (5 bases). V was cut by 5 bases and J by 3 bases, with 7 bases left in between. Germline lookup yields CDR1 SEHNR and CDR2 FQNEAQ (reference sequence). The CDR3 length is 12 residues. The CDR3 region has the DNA TGTGCCAGCAGCCGGGACTACACTGAAGCTTTCTTT. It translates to CASSRDYTEAFF.

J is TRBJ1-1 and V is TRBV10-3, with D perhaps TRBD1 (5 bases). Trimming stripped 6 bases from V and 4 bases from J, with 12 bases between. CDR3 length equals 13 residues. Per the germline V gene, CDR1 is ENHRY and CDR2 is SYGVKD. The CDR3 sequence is CAIREQASTEAFF. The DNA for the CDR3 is TGTGCCATCAGGGAACAGGCTAGCACTGAAGCTTTCTTT.

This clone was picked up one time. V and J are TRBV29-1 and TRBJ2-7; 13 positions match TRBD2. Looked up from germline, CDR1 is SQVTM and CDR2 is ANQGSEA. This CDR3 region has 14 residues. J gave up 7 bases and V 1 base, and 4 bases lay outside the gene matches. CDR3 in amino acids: CSVEGLAGGGEQYF. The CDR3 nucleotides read TGCAGCGTTGAAGGACTAGCGGGAGGAGGTGAGCAGTACTTC.